This T cell receptor beta chain is from a study of identical twins. TCRdb analysed the 5' RACE reads with MiXCR anew, one entry per CDR3 protein. Of about 530,000 distinct CDR3 sequences in the sample, nearly 15% were seen once. The J segment lost 7 bases and the V segment lost 3 bases, leaving 7 bases of the junction unmatched. This CDR3 region has 16 residues. Germline loops: CDR1 SGHAT, CDR2 FQNNGV. On this clonotype: Its antigen is unknown.

General study results and limits: For zero-insertion analyses, partial confounding could come from invariant MAIT and iNKT cells.

The data also belong to a second study, concerning yellow fever vaccine responses in identical twins.

The sequence was obtained from a woman between 18 and 29 years old in good health. The rearrangement joins TRBV11-2 to TRBJ2-2; 11 positions agree with TRBD2. The sample taken for sequencing was CD4+ T cells sorted from blood. CDR3 nucleotides: TGTGCCAGCAGCTTCCTAGCGGGGGGTGCCCTCGGGGAGCTGTTTTTT. It translates to CASSFLAGGALGELFF.